This T cell receptor (beta chain) was captured in a study of metastatic and nonmetastatic thyroid tumors. Study at large: A comparison of repertoires was made across blood and tumor or nodule tissue from malignant and benign thyroid patients.

Notes on the study in general: Within blood and tumor, benign nodules reportedly had significantly lower TCR beta diversity than malignant thyroid tumors did.

Germline values: CDR1 KGHSH, CDR2 LQKENI. The CDR3 contains 13 residues. The V end was cut by 0 bases, the J end by 3 bases, with 5 bases between. As concerns this clone: Antigen unknown. It may be a read error: a sequence one base away is much more abundant.

In the authors' workflow: Clinicopathological groups supplied CDR3 differences that were used to build a distant-metastasis classifier for papillary thyroid cancer. TCRdb re-clonotyped the PCR reads through MiXCR. The authors' filters were not applied to this entry. Of about 39,000 clones listed, 15% to 20% are singletons. Every patient was untreated before thyroid surgery. Sequenced: blood. J is TRBJ2-5 and V is TRBV18; D is unresolved. The receptor comes from a female donor with papillary thyroid cancer or a benign thyroid nodule (not recorded which). Some clones in this sample may be carry-over from other donors' samples. The CDR3 sequence is CASSPPIEETQYF. DNA for the CDR3: TGTGCCAGCTCACCACCGATCGAAGAGACCCAGTACTTC.